This T cell receptor beta chain was profiled in a study of cytotoxic CD8 clonotypes in ibrutinib-treated CLL. Study-level background: After median roughly 68 months, roughly 14 stayed in remission, around twelve progressed; responses around 24 partial, 2 complete. Response samples were drawn at a median of about twelve months of treatment, range 6 to 36.

Approximately 1.9 micrograms of genomic DNA, which was extracted from cryopreserved PBMCs, served as the material used for the TCR beta libraries. T cells were sequenced at a targeted depth of 1 in 200,000 to 1 in 1 million. Libraries were prepared by immunoSEQ multiplex PCR; TCRdb keeps only in-frame clonotypes and omits some of them. Of roughly 40,000 clones listed, about 70% are singletons. This specimen was PBMCs, taken after 12 months of ibrutinib treatment. This receptor was identified in a human donor with chronic lymphocytic leukemia.

CDR3 residues: CASSRDYSYEQYF. DNA of the CDR3: TGCGCCAGCAGCCGGGACTACTCCTACGAGCAGTACTTC. The V and J genes are TRBV10-1 and TRBJ2-7; TRBD2 aligns across 7 bases. CDR1 WNHNN and CDR2 SYGVQD come from the germline V gene (reference sequence). J gave up 0 bases and V 6 bases, and 2 bases lay outside the gene matches. The CDR3 length is 13 residues.